The rows below give T cell receptor beta chains drawn from one sample of a study of blood T cell repertoires in COVID-19. The protocol was immunoSEQ multiplex PCR, while the TCRdb copy is restricted to in-frame clones and leaves out a portion. This table holds about 190,000 clones, about 83% found once. Sequences were obtained from PBMCs or T cells enriched from blood (not recorded which). The origin of the receptors is a woman aged 25 to 39 who had been exposed to COVID-19. CDR3s include the opening cysteine and the closing phenylalanine or tryptophan. A D gene is named only where the DNA matches it firmly. Only some rows state a clone size, as once, few, many or a class for expanded clones.

d_gene,len,v_gene,abundance,j_gene,CDR3nt,CDR3aa
TRBD2,16,TRBV3-1/TRBV3-2,-,TRBJ2-5,TGTGCCAGCAGCCTGGGGACTAGCGGGGGTTGGGAGACCCAGTACTTC,CASSLGTSGGWETQYF
-,13,TRBV30,-,TRBJ1-1,TGTGCCTGGAGTGTCGCCGGGTCCACTGAAGCTTTCTTT,CAWSVAGSTEAFF
TRBD1,13,TRBV7-9,-,TRBJ1-1,TGTGCCAGCAGCCGTGGACAGGACCCCTCGGCTTTCTTT,CASSRGQDPSAFF
TRBD2,14,TRBV29-1,-,TRBJ2-2,TGCAGCGTTCAGCGGGGGATGAACACCGGGGAGCTGTTTTTT,CSVQRGMNTGELFF
TRBD1,14,TRBV11-2,once,TRBJ1-1,TGTGCCAGCAGTTTGAGACAGGGGGAAACTGAAGCTTTCTTT,CASSLRQGETEAFF
TRBD2,17,TRBV5-4,-,TRBJ2-6,TGTGCCAGCAGTCCAGGACTAGCGAACTCTGGGGCCAACGTCCTGACTTTC,CASSPGLANSGANVLTF
-,15,TRBV6-5,-,TRBJ1-3,TGTGCCAGCAGTTACAGCAAATACTCTGGAAACACCATATATTTT,CASSYSKYSGNTIYF
TRBD1,15,TRBV7-9,-,TRBJ1-2,TGTGCCAGCAGCTTAGTACAGGGGGCGCAGAATGGCTACACCTTC,CASSLVQGAQNGYTF
-,11,TRBV2,-,TRBJ1-2,TGTGCCAGCACCTACAGGGATGGCTACACCTTC,CASTYRDGYTF
TRBD1,14,TRBV9,many,TRBJ1-5,TGTGCCAGCAGGGATCAGGGACAGAATCAGCCCCAGCATTTT,CASRDQGQNQPQHF
-,16,TRBV3-1/TRBV3-2,-,TRBJ2-4,TGTGCCAGCAGCCCCTCTGAGGGTTTTGGCAAAAACATTCAGTACTTC,CASSPSEGFGKNIQYF
-,15,TRBV30,once,TRBJ1-5,TGTGCCTGGAGCCGCAGGGGTCTCAGCAATCAGCCCCAGCATTTT,CAWSRRGLSNQPQHF
TRBD1,22,TRBV3-1/TRBV3-2,-,TRBJ2-2,TGTGCCAGCAGCCAAGGAATCTGTATATGGGACAGGGGCCCTACGAACACCGGGGAGCTGTTTTTT,CASSQGICIWDRGPTNTGELFF
TRBD1,14,TRBV6-2/TRBV6-3,-,TRBJ1-3,TGTGCCAGCAGTCGGACAGGGTCGGGAAACACCATATATTTT,CASSRTGSGNTIYF
TRBD1,19,TRBV5-1,-,TRBJ1-4,TGCGCCAGCAGCTACCCGGGAGGGGGCGAGTTAAAGGCCAATGAAAAACTGTTTTTT,CASSYPGGGELKANEKLFF
TRBD1,15,TRBV7-9,few,TRBJ1-1,TGTGCCAGCAGCTTAGGGCGACAGGGGCACACTGAAGCTTTCTTT,CASSLGRQGHTEAFF
-,15,TRBV19,-,TRBJ2-5,TGTGCCAGTAGTATAGATCCGGGTAGGAGGGAGACCCAGTACTTC,CASSIDPGRRETQYF
TRBD2,18,TRBV2,-,TRBJ2-1,TGTGCCAGCAGTGACCTGGTGTCTAGCGGGGGTATAAACAATGAGCAGTTCTTC,CASSDLVSSGGINNEQFF
TRBD1,15,TRBV7-8,-,TRBJ1-4,TGTGCCAGCAGCTCTAAGACAGGGGCTAATGAAAAACTGTTTTTT,CASSSKTGANEKLFF
TRBD1,14,TRBV5-1,few,TRBJ2-7,TGCGCCAGCAGACGTGGGACAGGTGCCTACGAGCAGTACTTC,CASRRGTGAYEQYF
TRBD1,11,TRBV6-5,-,TRBJ1-4,TGTGCCAGCAGAGACAGGGTCGAACTGTTTTTT,CASRDRVELFF
TRBD1,15,TRBV5-5,many,TRBJ2-7,TGTGCCAGCAGCTTAAATCGACAGGGCCCCTACGAGCAGTACTTC,CASSLNRQGPYEQYF
-,14,TRBV5-6,-,TRBJ1-1,TGTGCCAGCAGCTTCCAGGGGATGAACACTGAAGCTTTCTTT,CASSFQGMNTEAFF
-,14,TRBV7-2,-,TRBJ2-3,TGTGCCAGCAGCTTAGGTCCGGGAGCAGATACGCAGTATTTT,CASSLGPGADTQYF